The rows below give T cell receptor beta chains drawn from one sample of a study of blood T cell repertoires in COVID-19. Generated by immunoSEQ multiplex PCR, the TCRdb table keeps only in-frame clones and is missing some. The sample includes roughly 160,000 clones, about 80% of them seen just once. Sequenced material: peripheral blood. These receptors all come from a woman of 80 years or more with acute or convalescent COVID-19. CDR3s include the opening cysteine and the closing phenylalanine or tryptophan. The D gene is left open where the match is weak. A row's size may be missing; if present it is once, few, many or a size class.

CDR3 protein: CASSPSPAGGVYNEQFF
CDR3 DNA: TGTGCCAGCAGCCCTAGCCCGGCCGGGGGGGTCTACAATGAGCAGTTCTTC
J gene: TRBJ2-1
D gene: TRBD2
V gene: TRBV7-6
clone size: NA

CDR3 protein: CSAPLSYEQYF
CDR3 DNA: TGCAGTGCTCCCCTGAGCTACGAGCAGTACTTC
J gene: TRBJ2-7
D gene: NA
V gene: TRBV20-1
clone size: NA

CDR3 protein: CASSFLAGADEQFF
CDR3 DNA: TGTGCCAGCAGTTTCCTAGCGGGGGCCGATGAGCAGTTCTTC
J gene: TRBJ2-1
D gene: TRBD2
V gene: TRBV28
clone size: NA

CDR3 protein: CASSSGQWDTQYF
CDR3 DNA: TGTGCCAGCAGTTCGGGACAGTGGGATACGCAGTATTTT
J gene: TRBJ2-3
D gene: TRBD1
V gene: TRBV5-5
clone size: NA

CDR3 protein: CATSRDLIGSGSGTEAFF
CDR3 DNA: TGTGCCACCAGCAGAGATCTCATCGGGTCGGGGTCGGGTACTGAAGCTTTCTTT
J gene: TRBJ1-1
D gene: NA
V gene: TRBV15
clone size: few

CDR3 protein: CASSIQPGEWGNIQYF
CDR3 DNA: TGTGCCAGCAGCATTCAACCGGGGGAATGGGGAAACATTCAGTACTTC
J gene: TRBJ2-4
D gene: NA
V gene: TRBV7-2
clone size: NA

CDR3 protein: CASSLGYRGYTDTQYF
CDR3 DNA: TGCGCCAGCAGCTTGGGGTACAGGGGATATACAGATACGCAGTATTTT
J gene: TRBJ2-3
D gene: TRBD1
V gene: TRBV5-1
clone size: NA

CDR3 protein: CASKENSNTEAFF
CDR3 DNA: TGCGCCAGCAAAGAAAACTCGAACACTGAAGCTTTCTTT
J gene: TRBJ1-1
D gene: NA
V gene: TRBV5-1
clone size: NA

CDR3 protein: CASSVDGGGGAVPYEQYF
CDR3 DNA: TGTGCCAGCAGCGTAGACGGAGGCGGGGGGGCCGTTCCCTACGAGCAGTACTTC
J gene: TRBJ2-7
D gene: TRBD2
V gene: TRBV9
clone size: once

CDR3 protein: CASSAIPGGRGTQYF
CDR3 DNA: TGTGCCAGCAGCGCGATACCAGGGGGCCGAGGGACCCAGTACTTC
J gene: TRBJ2-5
D gene: TRBD1
V gene: TRBV11-2
clone size: NA

CDR3 protein: CASSHGTSGGNNEQFF
CDR3 DNA: TGTGCCAGCAGCCATGGAACTAGCGGGGGCAACAATGAGCAGTTCTTC
J gene: TRBJ2-1
D gene: TRBD2
V gene: TRBV4-2
clone size: NA

CDR3 protein: CASSRTPGQGTYEQYF
CDR3 DNA: TGTGCCAGCAGCCGGACACCGGGACAGGGAACCTACGAGCAGTACTTC
J gene: TRBJ2-7
D gene: TRBD1
V gene: TRBV3-1/TRBV3-2
clone size: NA

CDR3 protein: CASSRPPTDTQYF
CDR3 DNA: TGTGCCAGCAGTCGTCCTCCCACAGATACGCAGTATTTT
J gene: TRBJ2-3
D gene: NA
V gene: TRBV12-3/TRBV12-4
clone size: NA

CDR3 protein: CASSLGTSGGPTDTQYF
CDR3 DNA: TGTGCCAGCAGCCTTGGGACTAGCGGGGGGCCGACAGATACGCAGTATTTT
J gene: TRBJ2-3
D gene: TRBD2
V gene: TRBV5-4
clone size: NA

CDR3 protein: CASTRLTGNNSPLHF
CDR3 DNA: TGTGCCAGCACAAGGTTAACAGGGAATAATTCACCCCTCCACTTT
J gene: TRBJ1-6
D gene: NA
V gene: TRBV7-2
clone size: NA

CDR3 protein: CASKQTGLGTDTQYF
CDR3 DNA: TGTGCCAGTAAACAAACAGGCCTCGGCACAGATACGCAGTATTTT
J gene: TRBJ2-3
D gene: NA
V gene: TRBV19
clone size: NA

CDR3 protein: CASSLGSGGGYTF
CDR3 DNA: TGTGCCAGCAGCTTAGGTTCAGGGGGTGGCTACACCTTC
J gene: TRBJ1-2
D gene: TRBD1
V gene: TRBV7-2
clone size: NA

CDR3 protein: CASSPRGNQPQHF
CDR3 DNA: TGTGCCAGCAGTCCCCGGGGGAATCAGCCCCAGCATTTT
J gene: TRBJ1-5
D gene: NA
V gene: TRBV6-5
clone size: NA

CDR3 protein: CAWTGNRNEKLFF
CDR3 DNA: TGTGCCTGGACAGGGAACCGAAACGAAAAACTGTTTTTT
J gene: TRBJ1-4
D gene: NA
V gene: TRBV30
clone size: NA

CDR3 protein: CASSATVGGGAEAFF
CDR3 DNA: TGTGCCAGCAGCGCCACCGTGGGCGGAGGGGCTGAAGCTTTCTTT
J gene: TRBJ1-1
D gene: NA
V gene: TRBV9
clone size: few

CDR3 protein: CASSYVGEQYF
CDR3 DNA: TGTGCCAGCAGTTACGTCGGGGAACAGTACTTC
J gene: TRBJ2-7
D gene: NA
V gene: TRBV6-5
clone size: NA

CDR3 protein: CASSSSGVQETQYF
CDR3 DNA: TGTGCCAGCAGCTCTAGCGGGGTACAAGAGACCCAGTACTTC
J gene: TRBJ2-5
D gene: TRBD2
V gene: TRBV7-2
clone size: once

CDR3 protein: CASSSLGFGDRVQDYGYTF
CDR3 DNA: TGCGCCAGCAGCTCCCTTGGGTTTGGGGACAGGGTTCAGGACTATGGCTACACCTTC
J gene: TRBJ1-2
D gene: TRBD1
V gene: TRBV5-1
clone size: NA

CDR3 protein: CATSDSGHGYTF
CDR3 DNA: TGTGCCACCAGTGATTCAGGGCATGGCTACACCTTC
J gene: TRBJ1-2
D gene: NA
V gene: TRBV24-1
clone size: NA

CDR3 protein: CASSPGREGDYTF
CDR3 DNA: TGTGCCAGCTCCCCGGGCAGGGAGGGTGACTACACCTTC
J gene: TRBJ1-2
D gene: NA
V gene: TRBV18
clone size: NA

CDR3 protein: CASSEAGSGRGTDTQYF
CDR3 DNA: TGTGCCAGCAGTGAAGCCGGTAGCGGGAGGGGTACAGATACGCAGTATTTT
J gene: TRBJ2-3
D gene: TRBD2
V gene: TRBV2
clone size: NA